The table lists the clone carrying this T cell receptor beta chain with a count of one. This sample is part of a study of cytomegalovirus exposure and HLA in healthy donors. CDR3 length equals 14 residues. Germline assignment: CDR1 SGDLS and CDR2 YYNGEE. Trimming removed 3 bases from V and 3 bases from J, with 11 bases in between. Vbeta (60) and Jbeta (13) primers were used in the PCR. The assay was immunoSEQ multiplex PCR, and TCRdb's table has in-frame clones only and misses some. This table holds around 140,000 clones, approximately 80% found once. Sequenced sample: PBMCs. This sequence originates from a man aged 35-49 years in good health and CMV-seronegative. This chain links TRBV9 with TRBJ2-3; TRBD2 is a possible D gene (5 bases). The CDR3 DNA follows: TGTGCCAGCAGCGGGTTTACGGGGACAGATACGCAGTATTTT. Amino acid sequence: CASSGFTGTDTQYF. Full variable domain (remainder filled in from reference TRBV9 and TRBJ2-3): DSGVTQTPKHLITATGQRVTLRCSPRSGDLSVYWYQQSLDQGLQFLIQYYNGEERAKGNILERFSAQQFPDLHSELNLSSLELGDSALYFCASSGFTGTDTQYFGPGTRLTVL.